Shown below are 5 T cell receptor beta chains from a single sample sequenced in a study of tumor-infiltrating lymphocytes in primary liver carcinoma. cDNA specific to TCR beta was made from around 530 ng of total RNA, with a constant-region primer employed for priming. Three-round nested multiplex PCR performed with slightly modified ARM-PCR produced the TCR beta libraries. Each of the first two PCR rounds ran approximately 11 cycles with TRBV1-TRBV30 forward and C-beta reverse primers. TCRdb passed the multiplex PCR reads through MiXCR, listing each CDR3 protein once. The sample lists about 48,000 distinct CDR3 sequences; around 79% were seen once. The tissue used was unsorted bulk material of about 19-31 mg. RNA and DNA were co-extracted from it with the AllPrep DNA/RNA mini kit. The sample comprised liver tumor tissue from sampling region 3. Subset described: tumor region T3, left-lateral pole. The receptors shown here come from a man aged 40-50 years with primary liver carcinoma and hepatitis B virus infection.

This chain joins TRBV21-1 and TRBJ2-3; no DNA check was done on the table's D call, TRBD2. TRBV21-1 is a documented pseudogene. CDR3 size: 14 residues. The CDR3 DNA is TGTGCCAGCAGCCCAGGACCGCTCAGAGATACGCAGTATTTT. This gives the protein CASSPGPLRDTQYF.

Comment on this clonotype: This CDR3 fails to terminate in the conserved phenylalanine or tryptophan, so it likely reflects a read error. The chain has TRBV7-8 and TRBJ2-7, with 8 bases matching TRBD2. Trimming removed 2 bases from V and 6 bases from J; junction bases left unmatched: 15. Germline-derived CDR1 and CDR2 are SGHVS and FQNEAQ. CDR3 length: 17 amino acids. CDR3 amino acids: CASSLFRGGTRESEQYL. The CDR3 bases are TGTGCCAGCAGCTTATTTCGCGGGGGGACTAGGGAAAGCGAGCAGTACCTC.

The chain joins TRBV11-2 to TRBJ2-7; 8 bases map to TRBD2. The CDR3 runs 12 residues. The V gene's germline CDR1 is SGHAT and CDR2 FQNNGV. The CDR3 is CACSPGRGEQYF. Here the CDR3 DNA reads TGTGCTTGCAGCCCCGGGAGGGGCGAGCAGTACTTC.

The V call is TRBV11-1, the J call TRBJ2-7; D might be TRBD1 (6 bases). The germline V gene encodes CDR1 SGHAT and CDR2 FQDESV (reference sequence). The CDR3 runs to 13 residues. The CDR3 sequence: CTCSRQGLNEQYF. The CDR3 DNA reads TGTACCTGCAGCCGCCAGGGGCTTAACGAGCAGTACTTC.

Note on this clonotype: An end of the junction differs from the germline gene, which may be a read error. This chain links TRBV12-3 or TRBV12-4 with TRBJ2-1, with D tentatively TRBD2 (6 bases). This CDR3 has 12 residues. CDR3: CASRDSYYEQFF. CDR3 DNA sequence: TGCGCCAGCAGGGACTCATACTATGAGCAGTTCTTC.